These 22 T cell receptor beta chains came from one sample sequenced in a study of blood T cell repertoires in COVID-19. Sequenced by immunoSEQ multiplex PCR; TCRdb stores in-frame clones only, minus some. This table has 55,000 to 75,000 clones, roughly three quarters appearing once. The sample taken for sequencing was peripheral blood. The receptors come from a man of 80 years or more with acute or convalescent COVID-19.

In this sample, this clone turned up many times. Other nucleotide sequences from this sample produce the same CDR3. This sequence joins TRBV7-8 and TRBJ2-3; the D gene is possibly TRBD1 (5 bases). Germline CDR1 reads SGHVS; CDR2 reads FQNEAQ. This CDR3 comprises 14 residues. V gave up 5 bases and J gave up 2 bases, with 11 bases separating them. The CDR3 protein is CASSPGQITDTQYF. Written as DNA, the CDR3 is TGTGCCAGCAGCCCTGGACAAATCACAGATACGCAGTATTTT.

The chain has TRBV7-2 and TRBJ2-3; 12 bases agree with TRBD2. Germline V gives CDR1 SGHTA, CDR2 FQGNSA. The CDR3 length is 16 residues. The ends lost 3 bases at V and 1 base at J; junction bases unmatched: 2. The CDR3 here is CASSFRLAGGTDTQYF. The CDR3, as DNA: TGTGCCAGCAGCTTTAGACTAGCGGGAGGCACAGATACGCAGTATTTT.

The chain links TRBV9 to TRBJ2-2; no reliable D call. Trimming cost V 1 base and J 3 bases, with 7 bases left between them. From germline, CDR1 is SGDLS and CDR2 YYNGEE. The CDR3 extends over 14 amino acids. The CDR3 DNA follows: TGTGCCAGCAGCGTATACGGTGACACCGGGGAGCTGTTTTTT. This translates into CASSVYGDTGELFF.

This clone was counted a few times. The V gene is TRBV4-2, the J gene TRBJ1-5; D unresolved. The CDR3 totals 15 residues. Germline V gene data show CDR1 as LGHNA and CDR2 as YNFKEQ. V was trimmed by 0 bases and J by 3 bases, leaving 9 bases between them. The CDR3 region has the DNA TGTGCCAGCAGCCAAGAGGGGAGAGACAATCAGCCCCAGCATTTT. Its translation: CASSQEGRDNQPQHF.

CDR3: CASSSVQGNSPLHF. In nucleotides, the CDR3 is TGTGCCAGCAGCTCTGTGCAGGGGAATTCACCCCTCCACTTT. This chain joins TRBV5-4 and TRBJ1-6, with TRBD1 as a possible D gene (6 bases). CDR1 is SGHNT, CDR2 YYREEE, per germline (reference sequence). V shed 3 bases and J shed 7 bases, with 11 bases lying between them. This CDR3 comprises 14 residues.

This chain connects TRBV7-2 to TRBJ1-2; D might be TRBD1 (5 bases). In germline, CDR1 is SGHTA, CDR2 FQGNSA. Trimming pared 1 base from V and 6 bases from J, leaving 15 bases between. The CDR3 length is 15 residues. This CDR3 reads CASSLGPQGRDGYTF. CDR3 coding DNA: TGTGCCAGCAGCTTAGGACCTCAGGGCCGAGATGGCTACACCTTC.

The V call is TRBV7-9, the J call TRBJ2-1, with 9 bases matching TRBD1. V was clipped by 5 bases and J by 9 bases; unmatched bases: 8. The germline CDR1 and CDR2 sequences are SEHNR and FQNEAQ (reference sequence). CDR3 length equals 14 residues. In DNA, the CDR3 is TGTGCCAGCAGCAGTTACAGGGGGCCAAGTGAGCAGTTCTTC. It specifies CASSSYRGPSEQFF.

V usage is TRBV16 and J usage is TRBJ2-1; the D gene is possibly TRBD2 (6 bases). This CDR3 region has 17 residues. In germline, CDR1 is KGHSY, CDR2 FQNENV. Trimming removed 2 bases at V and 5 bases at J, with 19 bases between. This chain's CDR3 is CASSQGLLRGWNNEQFF. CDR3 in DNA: TGTGCCAGCAGCCAAGGGCTACTTCGGGGGTGGAACAATGAGCAGTTCTTC.

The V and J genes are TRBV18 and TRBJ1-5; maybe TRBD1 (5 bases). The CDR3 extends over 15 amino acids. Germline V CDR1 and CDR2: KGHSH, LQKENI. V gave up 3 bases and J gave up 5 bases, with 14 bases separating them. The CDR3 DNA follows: TGTGCCAGCTCACCGGTACAGGCTGGAGATCAGCCCCAGCATTTT. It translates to CASSPVQAGDQPQHF.

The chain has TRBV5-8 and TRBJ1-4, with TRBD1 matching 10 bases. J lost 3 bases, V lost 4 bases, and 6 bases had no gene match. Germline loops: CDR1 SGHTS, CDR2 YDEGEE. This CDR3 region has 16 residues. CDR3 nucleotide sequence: TGTGCCAGCAGCCCGGGACAGGGGACGGCTAATGAAAAACTGTTTTTT. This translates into CASSPGQGTANEKLFF.

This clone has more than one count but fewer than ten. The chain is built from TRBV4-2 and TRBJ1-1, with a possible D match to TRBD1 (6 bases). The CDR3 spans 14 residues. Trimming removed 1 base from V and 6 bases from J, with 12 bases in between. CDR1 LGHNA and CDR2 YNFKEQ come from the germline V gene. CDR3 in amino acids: CASSQGGGGAEAFF. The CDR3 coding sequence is TGTGCCAGCAGCCAAGGGGGCGGGGGCGCTGAAGCTTTCTTT.

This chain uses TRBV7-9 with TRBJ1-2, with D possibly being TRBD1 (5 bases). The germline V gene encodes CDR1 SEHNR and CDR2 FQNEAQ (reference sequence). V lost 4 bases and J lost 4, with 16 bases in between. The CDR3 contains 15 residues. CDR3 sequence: CASSSTAAGLYGYTF. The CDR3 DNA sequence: TGTGCCAGCAGCTCTACCGCGGCAGGGCTCTATGGCTACACCTTC.

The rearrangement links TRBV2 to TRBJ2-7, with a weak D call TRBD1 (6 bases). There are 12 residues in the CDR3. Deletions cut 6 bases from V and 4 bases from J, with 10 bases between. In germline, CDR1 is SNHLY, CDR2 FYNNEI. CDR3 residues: CASSDRSYEQYF. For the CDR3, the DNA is TGTGCCAGCAGCGACAGGAGTTACGAGCAGTACTTC. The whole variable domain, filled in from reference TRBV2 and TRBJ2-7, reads EPEVTQTPSHQVTQMGQEVILRCVPISNHLYFYWYRQILGQKVEFLVSFYNNEISEKSEIFDDQFSVERPDGSNFTLKIRSTKLEDSAMYFCASSDRSYEQYFGPGTRLTVT.

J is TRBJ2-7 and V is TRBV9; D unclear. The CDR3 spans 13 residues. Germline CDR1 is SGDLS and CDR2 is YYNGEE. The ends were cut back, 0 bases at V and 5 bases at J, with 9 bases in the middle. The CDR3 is CASSVGQSDEQYF. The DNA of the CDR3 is TGTGCCAGCAGCGTAGGCCAGAGCGACGAGCAGTACTTC.

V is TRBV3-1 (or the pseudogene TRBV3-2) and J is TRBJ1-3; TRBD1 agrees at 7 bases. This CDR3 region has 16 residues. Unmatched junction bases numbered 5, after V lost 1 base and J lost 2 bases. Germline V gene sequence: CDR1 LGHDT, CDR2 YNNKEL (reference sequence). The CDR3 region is CASSQVGRGPGNTIYF. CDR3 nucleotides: TGTGCCAGCAGCCAAGTAGGAAGGGGGCCTGGAAACACCATATATTTT.

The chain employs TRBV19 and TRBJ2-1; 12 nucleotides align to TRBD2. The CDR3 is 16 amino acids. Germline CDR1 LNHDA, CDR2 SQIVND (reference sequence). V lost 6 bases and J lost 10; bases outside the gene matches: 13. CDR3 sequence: CASRRTSGATWGEQFF. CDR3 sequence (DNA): TGTGCCAGTAGAAGGACTAGCGGGGCTACCTGGGGGGAGCAGTTCTTC.

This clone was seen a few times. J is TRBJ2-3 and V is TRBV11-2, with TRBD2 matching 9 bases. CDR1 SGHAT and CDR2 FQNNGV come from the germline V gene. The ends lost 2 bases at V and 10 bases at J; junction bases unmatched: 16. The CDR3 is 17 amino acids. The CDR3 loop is CASSLFRAGGPRGSQYF. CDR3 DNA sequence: TGTGCCAGCAGCTTATTCAGGGCGGGAGGGCCGAGAGGGTCGCAGTATTTT.

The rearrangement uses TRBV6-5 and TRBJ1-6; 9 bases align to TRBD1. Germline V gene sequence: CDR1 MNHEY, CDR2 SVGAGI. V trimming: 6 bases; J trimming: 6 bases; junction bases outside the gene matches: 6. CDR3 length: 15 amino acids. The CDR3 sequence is CASRETGGANSPLHF. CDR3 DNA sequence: TGTGCCAGCAGGGAGACAGGGGGGGCTAATTCACCCCTCCACTTT.

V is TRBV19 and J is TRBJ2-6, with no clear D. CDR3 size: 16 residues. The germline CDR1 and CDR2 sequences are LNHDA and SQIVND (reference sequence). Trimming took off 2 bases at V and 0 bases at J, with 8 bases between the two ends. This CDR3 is CASSINRGSGANVLTF. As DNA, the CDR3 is TGTGCCAGTAGTATAAACCGAGGCTCTGGGGCCAACGTCCTGACTTTC.

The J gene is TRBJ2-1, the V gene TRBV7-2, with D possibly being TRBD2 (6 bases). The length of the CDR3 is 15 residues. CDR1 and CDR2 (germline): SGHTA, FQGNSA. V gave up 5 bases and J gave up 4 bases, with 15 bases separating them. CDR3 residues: CASSIGTGNYNEQFF. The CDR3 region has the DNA TGTGCCAGCAGCATAGGGACTGGGAATTACAATGAGCAGTTCTTC.

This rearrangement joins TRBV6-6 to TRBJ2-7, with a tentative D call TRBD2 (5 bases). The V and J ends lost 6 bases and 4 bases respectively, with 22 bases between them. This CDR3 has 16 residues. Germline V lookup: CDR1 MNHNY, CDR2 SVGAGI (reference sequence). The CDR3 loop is CASSWELPPTTYEQYF. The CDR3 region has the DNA TGTGCCAGCAGCTGGGAGCTTCCACCTACAACGTACGAGCAGTACTTC.

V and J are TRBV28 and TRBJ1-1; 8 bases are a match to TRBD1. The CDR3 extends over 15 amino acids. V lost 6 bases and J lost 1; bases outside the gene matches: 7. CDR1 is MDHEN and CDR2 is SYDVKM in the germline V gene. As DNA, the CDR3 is TGTGCCAGCAGACCCCCCGGGACAGGGAACACTGAAGCTTTCTTT. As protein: CASRPPGTGNTEAFF.